The 12 T cell receptor beta chains given below trace back to one sample, sequenced in a study of blood T cell repertoires in COVID-19. Assay: immunoSEQ multiplex PCR; the TCRdb copy retains only in-frame clones and omits some. The sample lists roughly 260,000 clones; around 87% were seen once. The sequencing sample was made of peripheral blood. The receptors here all came from a woman aged 50 to 60 with acute or convalescent COVID-19.

The J gene is TRBJ2-7, the V gene TRBV19; D is uncertain. V was shortened by 5 bases and J by 0 bases, with 11 bases between the two germline ends. The germline gives CDR1 LNHDA, CDR2 SQIVND (reference sequence). The length of the CDR3 is 14 residues. The CDR3 sequence: CASSSRPNSYEQYF. CDR3 DNA: TGTGCCAGTAGTTCGCGTCCTAACTCCTACGAGCAGTACTTC.

The rearrangement uses TRBV6-6 and TRBJ1-5; D remains ambiguous. The CDR3 totals 16 residues. V lost 2 bases and J lost 4, with 15 bases in between. Germline lookup yields CDR1 MNHNY and CDR2 SVGAGI (reference sequence). For the CDR3, the DNA is TGTGCCAGCAGTTACATGAGGCCCAGAAGAAATCAGCCCCAGCATTTT. This gives the protein CASSYMRPRRNQPQHF.

The gene calls are TRBV28 and TRBJ1-2; perhaps TRBD1 as D (6 bases). The CDR3 contains 13 residues. Germline CDR1 is MDHEN and CDR2 is SYDVKM. Deletions cut 3 bases from V and 8 bases from J, with 13 bases between. The DNA for the CDR3 is TGTGCCAGCAGTTTCGATGAGGGGGTCGGCTACACCTTC. Amino acid sequence: CASSFDEGVGYTF.

The rearrangement joins TRBV7-9 to TRBJ2-7, with 8 bases identical to TRBD1. The germline V gene has CDR1 SEHNR and CDR2 FQNEAQ (reference sequence). Unmatched junction bases numbered 6, after V lost 5 bases and J lost 3 bases. The CDR3 contains 14 residues. DNA of the CDR3: TGTGCCAGCAGCCTACTAGACAGGGGCTACGAGCAGTACTTC. Translating gives CASSLLDRGYEQYF.

This clone was observed a few times. V is TRBV5-6 and J is TRBJ2-1; D unclear. The V gene's germline CDR1 is SGHDT and CDR2 YYEEEE. The CDR3 consists of 15 residues. V lost 1 base, J lost 7 bases, and 15 bases lay in between. The CDR3 loop reads CASSLNTSPWNEQFF. CDR3 in DNA: TGTGCCAGCAGCTTGAACACGTCCCCATGGAATGAGCAGTTCTTC.

The genes are TRBV2 and TRBJ1-4, with TRBD1 as a possible D gene (6 bases). This CDR3 has 15 amino acids. The V gene lost 0 bases and the J gene lost 5 bases, with 10 bases spanning the gap. The germline gives CDR1 SNHLY, CDR2 FYNNEI. The CDR3 spells CASSEASRGNEKLFF. DNA for the CDR3: TGTGCCAGCAGTGAAGCCAGCAGGGGAAATGAAAAACTGTTTTTT. Using reference TRBV2 and TRBJ1-4 for the parts outside the CDR3, the full variable domain is EPEVTQTPSHQVTQMGQEVILRCVPISNHLYFYWYRQILGQKVEFLVSFYNNEISEKSEIFDDQFSVERPDGSNFTLKIRSTKLEDSAMYFCASSEASRGNEKLFFGSGTQLSVL.

V and J are TRBV15 and TRBJ2-1; D ambiguous. Per the germline V gene, CDR1 is LNHNV and CDR2 is YYDKDF (reference sequence). CDR3 length: 14 amino acids. The ends were cut back, 5 bases at V and 7 bases at J, with 15 bases in the middle. The CDR3 DNA reads as TGTGCCACCAGCCTCCCTGGGCATAGTAATGAGCAGTTCTTC. Its protein product is CATSLPGHSNEQFF.

This chain links TRBV23-1 with TRBJ2-6, with TRBD1 matching over 7 bases. TRBV23-1 is an open reading frame, and its role is uncertain. The CDR3 sequence is 18 residues long. The J segment lost 0 bases and the V segment lost 4 bases, leaving 9 bases of the junction unmatched. CDR3 coding DNA: TGCGCCAGCAGTCTTGGGACAGAGAATTCCTCTGGGGCCAACGTCCTGACTTTC. Its translation: CASSLGTENSSGANVLTF.

CDR3 residues: CSASTGRGYTF. The CDR3 DNA reads TGCAGTGCCTCGACAGGGCGCGGCTACACCTTC. This chain uses TRBV20-1 with TRBJ1-2; 7 bases agree with TRBD1. Unmatched junction bases numbered 6, after V lost 6 bases and J lost 8 bases. The germline CDR1 and CDR2 sequences are DFQATT and SNEGSKA (reference sequence). The CDR3 loop spans 11 amino acids.

V is TRBV7-2 and J is TRBJ2-5; 8 nucleotides match TRBD2. With V trimmed by 5 bases and J by 4 bases, 12 bases remained unmatched. The CDR3 covers 16 residues. CDR1 is SGHTA and CDR2 is FQGNSA in the germline V gene. The CDR3 sequence is CASSPRPYGRAETQYF. The DNA of the CDR3 is TGTGCCAGCAGCCCAAGGCCATACGGGAGGGCAGAGACCCAGTACTTC.

This clone was seen just once. The chain recombines TRBV4-2 with TRBJ1-4; 9 nucleotides line up with TRBD1. The CDR3 totals 15 residues. CDR1 and CDR2 (germline): LGHNA, YNFKEQ. Trimming cost V 3 bases and J 5 bases; bases outside gene matches: 4. DNA of the CDR3: TGTGCCAGCAGCCAGGGGGACAGGGAAAATGAAAAACTGTTTTTT. It specifies CASSQGDRENEKLFF.

The V and J genes are TRBV5-4 and TRBJ2-1; the match to TRBD2 covers 10 bases. The V and J ends lost 4 bases and 6 bases, in that order; junction bases with no gene match: 7. Germline CDR1 SGHNT, CDR2 YYREEE (reference sequence). The CDR3 is made up of 15 amino acids. This chain's CDR3 is CASSTAGGAANEQFF. In DNA, the CDR3 is TGTGCCAGCAGCACAGCGGGAGGGGCGGCCAATGAGCAGTTCTTC.